The 11 T cell receptor beta chains below come from one sample, sequenced in a study of blood T cell repertoires in COVID-19. Data came from immunoSEQ multiplex PCR; TCRdb stores just in-frame clones and leaves some out. Among tens of thousands of clones listed, roughly 85% were seen once. The material sequenced was peripheral blood. The receptors here all came from a human donor in a cohort sampled during active COVID-19.

The J gene is TRBJ2-7, the V gene TRBV5-1; the match to TRBD1 covers 9 bases. The V gene's germline CDR1 is SGHRS and CDR2 YFSETQ. With 4 bases clipped from V and 3 bases from J, the junction kept 8 bases outside the gene matches. The CDR3 length is 15 residues. The CDR3 is CASSPLQGAGYEQYF. As DNA, the CDR3 is TGCGCCAGCAGCCCCTTACAGGGGGCAGGCTACGAGCAGTACTTC.

The chain is built from TRBV9 and TRBJ2-2; 7 nucleotides match TRBD1. Germline V CDR1 and CDR2: SGDLS, YYNGEE. The CDR3 totals 14 residues. Trimming at V came to 0 bases and at J to 7 bases, leaving 3 bases not matched to a gene. DNA for the CDR3: TGTGCCAGCAGCGTAGCCCCAGGGGGCGGGGAGCTGTTTTTT. The encoded protein is CASSVAPGGGELFF.

The chain recombines TRBV6-5 with TRBJ2-3; 7 bases line up with TRBD1. The CDR3 has 13 residues. The junction had 3 bases not matched to a gene; V was cut back by 6 bases and J by 3 bases. The V gene's germline CDR1 is MNHEY and CDR2 SVGAGI. Here the CDR3 DNA reads TGTGCCAGCAGCGACAGGGTGACAGATACGCAGTATTTT. Amino acids: CASSDRVTDTQYF.

V gene TRBV4-3 combines with J gene TRBJ2-7, with D perhaps matching TRBD1 (5 bases). Germline V gene data show CDR1 as LGHNA and CDR2 as YSLEER. The CDR3 length is 15 residues. V shed 2 bases and J shed 3 bases, with 14 bases lying between them. DNA for the CDR3: TGCGCCAGCAGCCAATGGGTGGGGCAGGGCTACGAGCAGTACTTC. It encodes CASSQWVGQGYEQYF.

The chain is built from TRBV6-1 and TRBJ2-3, with D unresolved. Germline assignment: CDR1 MNHNS and CDR2 SASEGT. The V end was cut by 2 bases, the J end by 3 bases, with 9 bases between. The CDR3 totals 14 residues. CDR3 DNA sequence: TGTGCCAGCAGTGAATCCCCCGGGACAGATACGCAGTATTTT. This encodes CASSESPGTDTQYF.

CDR3 residues: CASSLNGGVAGNEQFF. The CDR3 coding sequence is TGTGCCAGCAGCTTAAACGGGGGAGTGGCGGGCAATGAGCAGTTCTTC. This chain links TRBV11-3 with TRBJ2-1; possibly TRBD2 for D (6 bases). Deletions cut 2 bases from V and 6 bases from J, with 17 bases between. This CDR3 is 16 amino acids long. Germline CDR1 SGHNT, CDR2 YENEEA.

The chain combines TRBV11-3 with TRBJ2-5; D might be TRBD2 (6 bases). Germline V CDR1 and CDR2: SGHNT, YENEEA. The CDR3 is 13 amino acids. Trimming cost V 5 bases and J 2 bases, with 9 bases left between them. CDR3 coding DNA: TGTGCCAGCAGCGGCGGGATACAAGAGACCCAGTACTTC. Amino acids: CASSGGIQETQYF. Drawing the rest from reference TRBV11-3 and TRBJ2-5, the complete variable domain is EAGVVQSPRYKIIEKKQPVAFWCNPISGHNTLYWYLQNLGQGPELLIRYENEEAVDDSQLPKDRFSAERLKGVDSTLKIQPAELGDSAVYLCASSGGIQETQYFGPGTRLLVL.

This clone has just a few counts. The gene calls are TRBV4-1 and TRBJ2-7, with 8 bases lining up with TRBD2. Germline values: CDR1 MGHRA, CDR2 YSYEKL. Unmatched junction bases numbered 8, after V lost 2 bases and J lost 5 bases. The length of the CDR3 is 15 residues. The DNA of the CDR3 is TGCGCCAGCAGCCAATTCGCGGGGGGTCATAACGAGCAGTACTTC. Its translation: CASSQFAGGHNEQYF.

The rearrangement uses TRBV5-4 and TRBJ2-7, with a possible D match to TRBD1 (6 bases). Deletions cut 0 bases from V and 2 bases from J, with 15 bases between. This CDR3 comprises 16 residues. Germline V gene lookup returns CDR1 SGHNT and CDR2 YYREEE (reference sequence). DNA of the CDR3: TGTGCCAGCAGCTTGGGTTCCAGGACAGCAACCTACGAGCAGTACTTC. It encodes CASSLGSRTATYEQYF.

Here the CDR3 reads CASSYRSGTGVTEAFF. The CDR3 nucleotides read TGTGCCAGCAGTTACCGCAGCGGGACAGGGGTGACTGAAGCTTTCTTT. The rearrangement joins TRBV6-5 to TRBJ1-1; 10 bases map to TRBD1. The length of the CDR3 is 16 residues. Losses at the gene ends were 2 bases for V and 5 bases for J; bases not matched to a gene: 8. CDR1 and CDR2 (germline): MNHEY, SVGAGI.

The table lists this clone with a few counts. V and J are TRBV7-9 and TRBJ2-1; 8 bases are shared with TRBD1. The CDR3 sequence is 12 residues long. Germline assignment: CDR1 SEHNR and CDR2 FQNEAQ (reference sequence). V lost 9 bases and J lost 7; bases outside the gene matches: 5. The CDR3 coding sequence is TGTGCCAGTATCAACAGGGGGAATGAGCAGTTCTTC. It translates to CASINRGNEQFF.